Below, 29 T cell receptor beta chains from the same sample are listed, as sequenced in a study of T cell repertoires in cytomegalovirus infection. No antigen has been assigned to these receptors. TCRdb processed the reads anew with MiXCR; each CDR3 protein has one entry. The sample holds fewer than 1,000,000 distinct CDR3 sequences, under 40% seen once. Material: cultured CD8+ T cells from PBMCs, obtained from culture after CMV antigen stimulation. The receptors come from a human donor in good health (CMV status not recorded). Some clones in this sample may be carry-over from other donors' samples.

This clonotype was counted ten times or more. This chain uses TRBV4-1 with TRBJ2-5; D is perhaps TRBD1 (5 bases). Trimming took 5 bases from V and 5 from J, leaving 18 bases between them. CDR1 is MGHRA, CDR2 YSYEKL, per germline. The CDR3 loop spans 15 amino acids. As DNA, the CDR3 is TGCGCCAGCAGCTACCTGGATAGGGGTTTGGAGACCCAGTACTTC. This translates into CASSYLDRGLETQYF.

This chain connects TRBV19 to TRBJ2-5; D remains unclear. The CDR3 consists of 15 residues. V dropped 6 bases and J dropped 2 bases, with 16 bases sitting between them. Germline assignment: CDR1 LNHDA and CDR2 SQIVND (reference sequence). The CDR3 is CASSPGPAPQETQYF. The CDR3 coding sequence is TGTGCCAGTAGCCCAGGCCCGGCTCCTCAAGAGACCCAGTACTTC. The whole variable domain, filled in from reference TRBV19 and TRBJ2-5, reads DGGITQSPKYLFRKEGQNVTLSCEQNLNHDAMYWYRQDPGQGLRLIYYSQIVNDFQKGDIAEGYSVSREKKESFPLTVTSAQKNPTAFYLCASSPGPAPQETQYFGPGTRLLVL.

This clonotype was recorded a few times. J is TRBJ2-2 and V is TRBV7-9; TRBD1 agrees at 10 bases. The length of the CDR3 is 16 residues. The V gene's germline CDR1 is SEHNR and CDR2 FQNEAQ (reference sequence). Trimming took 5 bases from V and 4 from J; bases not matched to a gene: 7. Here the CDR3 reads CASSPPGTGVTGELFF. DNA for the CDR3: TGTGCCAGCAGCCCCCCCGGGACAGGGGTCACCGGGGAGCTGTTTTTT.

The V and J genes are TRBV2 and TRBJ1-1; D perhaps matches TRBD1 (5 bases). There are 14 residues in the CDR3. The V gene's germline CDR1 is SNHLY and CDR2 FYNNEI. With 8 bases removed from V and 4 bases from J, the gap between germline ends came to 17 bases. The CDR3 here is CASDGPGRGTEAFF. Written as DNA, the CDR3 is TGTGCCAGCGATGGGCCCGGGAGGGGCACTGAAGCTTTCTTT.

This clonotype showed up just a few times. V is TRBV7-2 and J is TRBJ2-2, with a tentative D call TRBD1 (6 bases). CDR1 and CDR2 from the germline V gene are SGHTA and FQGNSA. Between the trimmed V and J ends, which lost 5 bases and 3 bases, there was a span of 13 bases. The CDR3 spans 15 residues. CDR3 sequence reads: CASSQRQEYTGELFF. CDR3 nucleotide sequence: TGTGCCAGCAGCCAGAGACAGGAGTACACCGGGGAGCTGTTTTTT.

The sample holds a few counts of this clonotype. This rearrangement joins TRBV11-2 to TRBJ1-1; unclear D gene. The germline V gene has CDR1 SGHAT and CDR2 FQNNGV. The CDR3 spans 17 residues. Deletions cut 2 bases from V and 4 bases from J, with 20 bases between. The CDR3: CASSLHIKWALGTEAFF. CDR3 sequence (DNA): TGTGCCAGCAGCTTACACATCAAGTGGGCTTTAGGCACTGAAGCTTTCTTT.

The CDR3 DNA follows: TGTGCCAGTAGTGCTAACGACAGGAACACTGAAGCTTTCTTT. Its translation is CASSANDRNTEAFF. The chain has TRBV19 and TRBJ1-1; D may be TRBD1 (5 bases). Looked up from germline, CDR1 is LNHDA and CDR2 is SQIVND (reference sequence). The CDR3 runs to 14 residues. V lost 5 bases and J lost 1, with 11 bases in between.

This clonotype was observed a few times. The V gene is TRBV4-3, the J gene TRBJ1-5; D gene ambiguous. In germline, CDR1 is LGHNA, CDR2 YSLEER. The CDR3 runs 13 residues. V dropped 1 base and J dropped 6 bases, with 7 bases sitting between them. The CDR3 DNA reads as TGCGCCAGCAGCCAAGTTCGAGGTCAGCCCCAGCATTTT. This gives the protein CASSQVRGQPQHF.

This clonotype was seen only a few times. The rearrangement uses TRBV6-5 and TRBJ2-4, with TRBD2 identical over 14 bases. The CDR3 is 16 residues long. J was trimmed by 4 bases and V by 6 bases; bases with no gene match: 5. Germline-derived CDR1 and CDR2 are MNHEY and SVGAGI. CDR3 amino acids: CASRRTSGGIKNIQYF. CDR3 sequence (DNA): TGTGCCAGCAGGCGGACTAGCGGGGGGATTAAAAACATTCAGTACTTC.

The chain is built from TRBV2 and TRBJ2-7; the D is unclear. V lost 10 bases and J 4 bases, leaving 11 bases between the germline ends. This CDR3 is 11 amino acids long. CDR1 is SNHLY and CDR2 is FYNNEI in the germline V gene. Written as DNA, the CDR3 is TGTGCCAACGATTCGCCTTACGAGCAGTACGTC. Its protein product is CANDSPYEQYV.

The table lists this clonotype with many counts. The V call is TRBV7-9, the J call TRBJ2-7; TRBD2 matches 9 bases. Unmatched junction bases numbered 10, after V lost 0 bases and J lost 4 bases. The CDR3 spans 17 residues. CDR1 is SEHNR, CDR2 FQNEAQ, per germline (reference sequence). The CDR3 region has the DNA TGTGCCAGCAGCTTAGCGGGCCCCCGGACTAGCGCTTACGAGCAGTACTTC. Translating it yields CASSLAGPRTSAYEQYF.

The gene calls are TRBV27 and TRBJ1-5; 7 bases fit TRBD1. Germline values: CDR1 MNHEY, CDR2 SMNVEV (reference sequence). CDR3 size: 15 residues. Trimming at V came to 6 bases and at J to 7 bases, leaving 12 bases not matched to a gene. CDR3: CASRAGTDWWQPQHF. The CDR3 DNA reads TGTGCCAGCAGAGCCGGGACAGACTGGTGGCAGCCCCAGCATTTT.

The rearrangement joins TRBV7-4 to TRBJ2-3; 7 bases map to TRBD1. CDR3 size: 15 residues. Germline V gene sequence: CDR1 SGHVT, CDR2 SQSDAQ. J was trimmed by 6 bases and V by 5 bases; bases with no gene match: 11. CDR3 in amino acids: CASSPPRGHDDTQYF. In nucleotides, the CDR3 is TGTGCCAGCAGCCCACCGAGGGGGCACGACGATACGCAGTATTTT. Full variable domain (remainder filled in from reference TRBV7-4 and TRBJ2-3): GAGVSQSPRYKVAKRGRDVALRCDSISGHVTLYWYRQTLGQGSEVLTYSQSDAQRDKSGRPSGRFSAERPERSVSTLKIQRTEQGDSAVYLCASSPPRGHDDTQYFGPGTRLTVL.

This chain joins TRBV24-1 and TRBJ2-1; 14 nucleotides match TRBD2. The CDR3 sequence is 19 residues long. Germline CDR1 is KGHDR and CDR2 is SFDVKD. J lost 7 bases, V lost 7 bases, and 17 bases had no gene match. CDR3 sequence: CATSHKTGLAGEYENEQFF. CDR3 DNA sequence: TGTGCCACCAGCCATAAAACGGGACTAGCGGGGGAATACGAGAATGAGCAGTTCTTC.

This clonotype was seen more than once but under ten times. CDR3 region: CASLFGRGRRQETQYF. CDR3 in DNA: TGTGCCAGCCTTTTCGGCCGGGGAAGGAGGCAAGAGACCCAGTACTTC. This chain uses TRBV6-2 or TRBV6-3 with TRBJ2-5; maybe TRBD2 (5 bases). CDR1 and CDR2 from the germline V gene are MNHEY and SVGEGT. Trimming removed 8 bases at V and 2 bases at J, with 21 bases between. The CDR3 runs to 16 residues.

The gene calls are TRBV20-1 and TRBJ2-2, with D maybe TRBD1 (9 bases). The CDR3 is 19 residues long. The V gene's germline CDR1 is DFQATT and CDR2 SNEGSKA (reference sequence). Trimming stripped 1 base from V and 5 bases from J, with 26 bases between. This chain's CDR3 is CSARGPHPYSGTGTGELFF. The DNA of the CDR3 is TGCAGTGCTAGAGGTCCACACCCTTATAGCGGGACAGGGACCGGGGAGCTGTTTTTT.

This clonotype was observed at least ten times. The CDR3 loop reads CASSPGQGRVNTEAFF. The CDR3 DNA reads TGTGCCAGCAGCCCGGGACAGGGCCGGGTGAACACTGAAGCTTTCTTT. The chain links TRBV7-2 to TRBJ1-1; TRBD1 agrees at 9 bases. This CDR3 spans 16 amino acids. CDR1 is SGHTA, CDR2 FQGNSA, per germline. The junction had 7 bases not matched to a gene; V was cut back by 5 bases and J by 0 bases.

This clonotype was seen many times. This chain joins TRBV27 and TRBJ2-5, with 8 bases identical to TRBD1. The V gene end was trimmed by 3 bases and the J gene end by 2 bases; junction bases not matched to a gene: 2. This CDR3 region has 14 residues. Germline CDR1 and CDR2: MNHEY and SMNVEV (reference sequence). In DNA form, the CDR3 reads TGTGCCAGCAGTTTCGACAGGGGTCAAGAGACCCAGTACTTC. Its protein is CASSFDRGQETQYF.

The chain couples TRBV4-3 to TRBJ2-1; D remains unclear. The germline V and J ends were trimmed by 3 bases and 10 bases, with 19 bases remaining between them. Looked up from germline, CDR1 is LGHNA and CDR2 is YSLEER. The CDR3 has 15 residues. The CDR3, as DNA: TGCGCCAGCAGCCACACACCGGGCCGAACATTAGAGCAGTTCTTC. Encoded protein: CASSHTPGRTLEQFF.

As DNA, the CDR3 is TGTGCCACCAGCGAAAGTACAACACTTCCCTACGAGCAGTACTTC. Its translation is CATSESTTLPYEQYF. The rearrangement links TRBV15 to TRBJ2-7; no firm D call. The CDR3 is made up of 15 amino acids. The germline V and J ends were trimmed by 5 bases and 2 bases, with 16 bases remaining between them. Germline V gene lookup returns CDR1 LNHNV and CDR2 YYDKDF (reference sequence). The variable domain in full, with the rest retrieved from reference TRBV15 and TRBJ2-7, is DAMVIQNPRYQVTQFGKPVTLSCSQTLNHNVMYWYQQKSSQAPKLLFHYYDKDFNNEADTPDNFQSRRPNTSFCFLDIRSPGLGDTAMYLCATSESTTLPYEQYFGPGTRLTVT.

The chain uses TRBV6-2 or TRBV6-3 and TRBJ1-6; TRBD1 is a possible D gene (6 bases). Germline V CDR1 and CDR2: MNHEY, SVGEGT. V lost 6 bases to trimming and J lost 9 bases, with 12 bases between them. CDR3 size: 13 residues. The DNA of the CDR3 is TGTGCCAGCAGCAGGGGCCGCAGTTCACCCCTCCACTTT. Residues: CASSRGRSSPLHF.

This rearrangement joins TRBV12-3 or TRBV12-4 to TRBJ1-5; tentative D call: TRBD1 (5 bases). The CDR3 runs to 13 residues. The ends were cut back, 4 bases at V and 3 bases at J, with 7 bases in the middle. The CDR3 loop is CASSSQANQPQHF. In nucleotides, the CDR3 is TGTGCCAGCAGTTCACAGGCCAATCAGCCCCAGCATTTT.

This clonotype was counted between two and nine times. J is TRBJ2-1 and V is TRBV12-3 or TRBV12-4; D remains ambiguous. Trimming shortened V by 3 bases and J by 8 bases, and 8 bases separated the two germline ends. The CDR3 loop spans 12 amino acids. The CDR3 protein is CASSFRVDEQFF. The CDR3 DNA follows: TGTGCCAGCAGTTTCCGGGTGGATGAGCAGTTCTTC.

This clonotype was observed a handful of times. V gene TRBV27 combines with J gene TRBJ1-2; the match to TRBD1 covers 9 bases. The V and J ends lost 3 bases and 2 bases, in that order; junction bases with no gene match: 16. Germline V CDR1 and CDR2: MNHEY, SMNVEV (reference sequence). The CDR3 contains 19 residues. CDR3 sequence reads: CASSFLTGGTPPINYGYTF. The DNA for the CDR3 is TGTGCCAGCAGTTTCCTCACAGGGGGCACGCCCCCTATAAACTATGGCTACACCTTC.

In this sample, this clonotype turned up once. CDR3 nucleotides: TGTGCCAGTAGAGAGAAGGGTAACTATGGCTACACCTTC. It specifies CASREKGNYGYTF. V gene TRBV19 combines with J gene TRBJ1-2; D gene ambiguous. Germline-derived CDR1 and CDR2 are LNHDA and SQIVND (reference sequence). V dropped 6 bases and J dropped 1 base, with 9 bases sitting between them. The length of the CDR3 is 13 residues.

The chain employs TRBV6-5 and TRBJ2-5; 7 bases agree with TRBD2. The germline CDR1 and CDR2 sequences are MNHEY and SVGAGI. The V segment lost 0 bases and the J segment 6 bases; nucleotides outside the gene matches: 16. CDR3 length equals 18 residues. The CDR3 DNA is TGTGCCAGCAGTTACTCCCCAGCGGGGCCCTCAGAGTGGAAGACCCAGTACTTC. Its translation is CASSYSPAGPSEWKTQYF.

CDR3: CASSSGYTEGYGYTF. The CDR3 bases are TGTGCCAGCAGCTCCGGGTACACGGAGGGCTATGGCTACACCTTC. The chain uses TRBV6-1 and TRBJ1-2, with D unclear. The CDR3 sequence is 15 residues long. Germline CDR1 is MNHNS and CDR2 is SASEGT. The V end lost 6 bases, the J end lost 4 bases, and 18 bases lay between the germline ends.

This clonotype was seen only a few times. One end of the junction is discordant with germline, which a read error may explain. The gene calls are TRBV7-7 and TRBJ2-2; tentatively, D is TRBD2 (5 bases). CDR3 length: 17 residues. Germline V CDR1 and CDR2: SSHAT, FNYEAQ (reference sequence). The CDR3 nucleotides read TGTGCTAGCAGCTTAGATCCCGCAGCAGGACTGGCCGGGGAGCTGTTTTTT. Its protein is CASSLDPAAGLAGELFF.

The sample holds a few counts of this clonotype. The CDR3 is CASNPGLYPPNNEQFF. The CDR3 nucleotides are TGTGCCAGCAACCCAGGACTTTACCCCCCAAACAATGAGCAGTTCTTC. The chain has TRBV6-5 and TRBJ2-1, with D possibly matching TRBD2 (5 bases). V gave up 7 bases and J gave up 5 bases, with 21 bases separating them. Germline-derived CDR1 and CDR2 are MNHEY and SVGAGI. The CDR3 spans 16 residues.